This TCR beta chain was identified in a study of shared clonotypes between healthy human individuals (dated by TCRdb to 2019 to 2021). Regarding the research as a whole: The cohort included a few men and a couple of women between 18 and 49 years of age. Libraries were prepared and TCR repertoires were sequenced by different laboratories using diverse techniques, in order to increase sequencing depth and limit assay-specific biases. Per donor, three plates each were used for CD4 naive and CD4 memory, two for CD8 naive, and one for CD8 memory. Per donor, leukapheresis produced somewhere between about 0.85 and 8.9 billion PBMCs. To estimate repertoire size and how much clonotype sharing occurs between individuals, the study deeply sequenced the blood TCR repertoires of several healthy adults. Overall study results and their limits: The small number of donors limited the genetic and exposure-history diversity represented. Clonotypes shared by all four sorted-subset donors showed higher generation probabilities than non-shared clonotypes. Estimated clonotype richness was generally larger for naive than for memory subsets. Incomplete sequencing was indicated by rarefaction of sorted-subset datasets, despite the large sequencing depth. Pairwise subsampling indicated that sequencing depth was expected to affect the degree of clonotype sharing among donors. Only blood was sampled, and tissue TCR repertoires likely differ from those in blood. When several donors were compared, the shared fraction of clonotypes was about 5.4% for naive CD4, more than 3% for naive CD8, roughly 2.5% for memory CD4, and 0.4% for memory CD8.

TCR CDR3 regions were amplified from genomic DNA by multiplex PCR using the deep immunoSEQ assay. Genomic DNA extracted from each cell subset was distributed evenly over all wells of several immunoSEQ 96-well plates, and each plate served as one replicate. For sorted subsets, roughly 200 ng of genomic DNA, equivalent to roughly 33,000 T cell genomes, went into each replicate PCR. Purified libraries were quantified with a Qubit 3.0 fluorometer, sized on a Bioanalyzer 2100, and re-quantified with the KAPA Library Quantification kit. A separate single-read 150-cycle Illumina NextSeq 550 flow cell was used to sequence each immunoSEQ 96-well plate. Turning to the authors' computational methods: The immunoSEQ output contained only junctional sequences without quality scores, so filtering could not match that applied to full-length reads. Sequences were annotated with PyIR, a Python wrapper for IgBLAST v1.9, using IMGT germline references to assign V/J genes and CDR3. Reads with weak V/J assignments (E-value above 1e-6), missing CDR3, stop codons, out-of-frame junctions, or ambiguous translated residues were removed. V3J clonotypes were defined as sequences sharing the same inferred V gene, J gene, and CDR3 amino acid sequence. To compute the percentage overlap between repertoires, the number of shared unique clonotypes was divided by the size of the smaller repertoire. RTK rarefaction, the Chao1 estimator, and Recon v2.1 estimates of unobserved clonotypes were used to assess repertoire richness. Generation probabilities were computed with OLGA for all TCRbeta clonotypes obtained by the gDNA method from a handful of donors. In TCRdb, the immuneACCESS table is reduced to in-frame sequences with V and J assigned. These tables do not hold every clone; where another copy was compared, an unresolved V gene accounts for under half, and the others remain unexplained. V, J and clone size were drawn from that table, and D and trimming were deduced from the DNA. This sample gives about 1.4 million clones in total; roughly 96% of them show up just once. The top ten clonotypes cover approximately 1.1% of the sample.

From a lookup of the germline V gene, CDR1 and CDR2 are WSHSY and SAAADI. The CDR3 contains 15 residues, cysteine and phenylalanine counted. Just CDR3 DNA is preserved here, 45 bases in frame from base 1. Trimming takes 6 bases from V and 5 bases from J, and the germline ends sit 16 bases apart. Donors were healthy HIV-negative adults with no recently reported acute infections or vaccinations. Only Caucasian adults living in Nashville, Tennessee, USA were represented among the donors. CD4+ T cells were enriched by magnetic negative selection; naive cells were then positively selected on CD45RA, and the negative fraction formed the memory subset. Blood was collected by leukapheresis, and PBMCs were isolated by Ficoll-Histopaque density gradient centrifugation and then cryopreserved in liquid nitrogen vapor phase. Analytical flow cytometry was used to check the purity and quantity of each magnetically sorted T cell population. Genomic DNA was isolated from each sorted fraction and quantified by UV absorbance on a Nanodrop 2000c.

This clone was found once. Its antigen remains unidentified. No quality values exist for individual bases; no much larger clone is one base distant. Sequencing used naive CD4+ T cells sorted from blood. Per the publication, the cell subset or site label means: CD45RA+ positively selected. The V and J segments used are TRBV10-2 and TRBJ1-4; the D gene is perhaps TRBD1, on 5 matching bases. This receptor was taken from a young man in good health. The CDR3 region has the sequence CASSTGTRMNEKLFF. The DNA reads TGCGCCAGCAGCACCGGGACCCGGATGAATGAAAAACTGTTTTTT.